This T cell receptor beta chain was sequenced in a study of molecular identifiers for immune sequencing clone quantification (dated by TCRdb to 2016 to 2019). In terms of the full investigation: For a replicate experiment, RNA from around 20,000 or 100,000 naive CD8 T cells was divided into five aliquots, and four of the five aliquots were sequenced. The study was a methods study using CD8 T cells to benchmark molecular-identifier clustering-based TCR repertoire sequencing (MIDCIRS) and TCR RNA copy counting. Beyond this particular receptor, the publication reports: The naive libraries included spiked-in Jurkat TCR RNA (roughly ten copies' worth), and this Jurkat TCR RNA is not part of the donor repertoire. About three recovered TCR RNA copies per cell were obtained by modeling, versus approximately 9 by digital PCR, implying a capture efficiency of about 30%. When barcode sub-clustering was not used, chimeric consensus sequences inflated TCR diversity, with chimeras reaching as high as 47%. In CMV-specific effector cells, over 97% of molecules were held by clones above 20 RNA copies, whereas under 1% of molecules were held by such clones in naive cells. Highly expanded clone sizes could be underestimated if identical TCR molecules share a barcode. Spiked-in Jurkat TCR RNA equal to a single cell's worth was reported to be detectable even within 1,200,000 naive CD8 T cells.

Libraries of naive CD8 T cells were built from about 20,000 to 1,000,000 sorted cells, with 10%, 30% or 50% of the purified RNA used. Naive CD8 T cells, defined as CD8+CD4-CCR7+CD45RA+, were FACS-sorted into RLT Plus buffer on a BD FACSAria II. Roughly nine TCR copies' worth of Jurkat RNA were spiked into roughly 17,000-1,100,000 naive CD8 T cell samples to test detection sensitivity. CD8 T cells were enriched using RosetteSep CD8+ T Cell Enrichment Cocktail and Ficoll-Paque, and the enriched cells then underwent ACK red cell lysis. This clonotype was counted many times. The clone's antigen remains unknown. Base quality data are lacking; no much larger clone is found one base away. Including the terminal cysteine and phenylalanine, the CDR3 comprises 16 residues. Solely the CDR3 DNA is kept, with 48 bases framed from the first base. Ends trimmed: V by 4 bases, J by 5 bases; bases unmatched to a gene: 17. The germline V gene sets CDR1 to SQVTM and CDR2 to ANQGSEA.

The library was built by means of PCR. The listed sequencing device is NextSeq 500. Bulk TCR libraries were made following a previously described method, with the TCR primers given in Table S5. Total RNA was purified with the Qiagen AllPrep DNA/RNA kit. Before any analysis, reads coming from multiple sequencing runs of the same library were combined into one pool. In the authors' own workflow: Only reads with exact TCR constant sequence were kept, trimmed to 150 nt, and grouped by their 12-nt molecular barcodes. Reads within each barcode group were sub-clustered using a 15% Levenshtein threshold, and quality-weighted consensus sequences were constructed for each RNA molecule. Non-functional sequences were discarded, and so were lower-count sequences lying one edit away from another sequence. Based on a fit of two negative binomial distributions, barcode sub-clusters having less than 20% of the maximum read count were discarded. The public reads were quality trimmed at Q25 with fastp and then assembled into clones with MiXCR by TCRdb, keeping productive beta chains. For every CDR3 protein sequence, its rows merge into one entry that carries the most common genes and DNA. Here the V and J calls rest on TCRdb's processing, not on the authors' analysis. Counted in this sample were over 90,000 distinct CDR3 sequences; under 40% of them appeared once. The top ten clones comprise 9.7% of the sample.

The chain uses TRBV29-1 and TRBJ2-7; 7 nucleotides in the junction match TRBD1. This TCR derives from a human donor in good health. Some libraries in this study had Jurkat cell RNA spiked in. Material for sequencing was naive CD8+ T cells from blood, with Jurkat cell RNA spiked in. The sample's cell subset or site label, in plain terms: FACS-sorted CD8+CD4-CCR7+CD45RA+ naive T cells. DNA sequence: TGCAGCGTTGGTGGGGACGTGCCGACAGGGTCTGACGAGCAGTACTTC. It encodes CSVGGDVPTGSDEQYF.